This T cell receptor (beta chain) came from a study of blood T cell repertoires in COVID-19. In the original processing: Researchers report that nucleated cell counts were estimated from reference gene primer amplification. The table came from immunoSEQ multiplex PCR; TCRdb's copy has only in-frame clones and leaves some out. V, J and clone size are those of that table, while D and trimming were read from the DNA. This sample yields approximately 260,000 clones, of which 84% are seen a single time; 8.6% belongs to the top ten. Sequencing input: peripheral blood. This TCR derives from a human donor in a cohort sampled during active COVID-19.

The CDR3 DNA sequence: TGTGCCACCAAGTTCCCGGACAGGTCGCAAGAGACCCAGTACTTC. Protein product: CATKFPDRSQETQYF. The chain recombines TRBV24-1 with TRBJ2-5; 7 bases align to TRBD1. Trimming cost V 8 bases and J 2 bases; bases outside gene matches: 10. The CDR3 is 15 residues long. Per the germline V gene, CDR1 is KGHDR and CDR2 is SFDVKD.